The TCR beta chain described here comes from a study of radiotherapy plus CTLA-4 blockade in lung cancer. As for the study in general: Overall, around 20% of patients showed an objective response, while roughly 28% attained disease control.

As concerns this clone: Its antigen is not identified.

The data were produced by immunoSEQ multiplex PCR, yet TCRdb's version contains in-frame clones alone and is incomplete. The sample records tens of thousands of clones, 70% to 80% being singletons. CDR3 length: 16 residues. Trimming shortened V by 0 bases and J by 4 bases, and 12 bases separated the two germline ends. Germline CDR1 and CDR2: MNHEY and SVGAGI. Study observations and caveats: The authors reported that early blood T cell clone dynamics, with interferon-beta, best predicted response. Researchers report tumor-derived TCR clones expanding in blood after radiotherapy plus ipilimumab.

The study treated chemo-refractory metastatic non-small-cell lung cancer patients with focal radiation plus ipilimumab CTLA-4 blockade. Sequences were derived from peripheral blood, sampled from a patient treated with radiotherapy plus ipilimumab. This TCR was sampled from a human donor with non-small cell lung cancer who had a complete response to radiotherapy plus ipilimumab. The rearrangement links TRBV6-5 to TRBJ1-4, with a weak D call TRBD1 (6 bases). For the CDR3, the DNA is TGTGCCAGCAGTTACTCGTGGGGGACAAGTAATGAAAAACTGTTTTTT. It codes for CASSYSWGTSNEKLFF.